These 32 T cell receptor beta chains were sequenced from one sample in a study of multiple sclerosis patients with progressive multifocal leukoencephalopathy. As to time point: about a year of natalizumab therapy. Here immunoSEQ multiplex PCR was the method, and the copy in TCRdb shows in-frame clones only, minus some. The data hold 20,000 to 30,000 clones, with 85% to 95% observed a single time. This sample comprised PBMCs, obtained from a patient treated with natalizumab. These receptors were obtained from a man aged 25-45 years with multiple sclerosis.

The V and J genes are TRBV19 and TRBJ1-2, with D perhaps TRBD1 (6 bases). V was clipped by 3 bases and J by 4 bases, with 12 bases between them. This CDR3 comprises 14 residues. Germline CDR1 is LNHDA and CDR2 is SQIVND (reference sequence). The CDR3 sequence: CASSMGAGGYGYTF. The CDR3 nucleotides are TGTGCCAGTAGTATGGGGGCCGGTGGCTATGGCTACACCTTC.

V is TRBV7-9 and J is TRBJ2-3; D is undetermined. The V end was cut by 5 bases, the J end by 0 bases, with 6 bases between. The germline CDR1 and CDR2 sequences are SEHNR and FQNEAQ (reference sequence). The CDR3 runs to 13 residues. The CDR3 DNA is TGTGCCAGCAGCCCCGGAAGCACAGATACGCAGTATTTT. As protein: CASSPGSTDTQYF. The full variable domain, in which reference TRBV7-9 and TRBJ2-3 provide the parts outside the CDR3, is DTGVSQNPRHKITKRGQNVTFRCDPISEHNRLYWYRQTLGQGPEFLTYFQNEAQLEKSRLLSDRFSAERPKGSFSTLEIQRTEQGDSAMYLCASSPGSTDTQYFGPGTRLTVL.

This chain joins TRBV6-1 and TRBJ2-6; unclear D gene. Germline loops: CDR1 MNHNS, CDR2 SASEGT. V shed 2 bases and J shed 0 bases, with 14 bases lying between them. The CDR3 totals 18 residues. CDR3 DNA: TGTGCCAGCAGTGAATACAGCCAGGCCTTCTCTGGGGCCAACGTCCTGACTTTC. Translating it yields CASSEYSQAFSGANVLTF.

V is TRBV5-1 and J is TRBJ1-1, with D maybe TRBD1 (6 bases). Germline lookup yields CDR1 SGHRS and CDR2 YFSETQ. Trimming removed 4 bases from V and 1 base from J, with 8 bases in between. The CDR3 is 13 amino acids. CDR3 amino acids: CASSMGQNTEAFF. The CDR3 DNA sequence: TGCGCCAGCAGCATGGGACAGAACACTGAAGCTTTCTTT.

The chain employs TRBV6-5 and TRBJ1-5; D possibly corresponds to TRBD1 (5 bases). Germline V gene lookup returns CDR1 MNHEY and CDR2 SVGAGI. V gave up 5 bases and J gave up 7 bases, with 12 bases separating them. The CDR3 runs 13 residues. The CDR3 is CASSPQGSQPQHF. CDR3 nucleotide sequence: TGTGCCAGCAGTCCCCAGGGCAGCCAGCCCCAGCATTTT.

The chain recombines TRBV23-1 with TRBJ2-7; 11 nucleotides line up with TRBD1. TRBV23-1 is classed as an ORF, of uncertain function. This CDR3 has 18 residues. The V gene end was trimmed by 2 bases and the J gene end by 2 bases; junction bases not matched to a gene: 11. The CDR3 spells CASSQPDRGRRMAYEQYV. The CDR3 region has the DNA TGCGCCAGCAGTCAACCGGACAGGGGGCGCAGGATGGCCTACGAGCAGTACGTC.

The chain uses TRBV7-2 and TRBJ1-5; D is uncertain. Deletions cut 4 bases from V and 0 bases from J, with 10 bases between. Germline V gene lookup returns CDR1 SGHTA and CDR2 FQGNSA. This CDR3 is 15 amino acids long. CDR3 DNA sequence: TGTGCCAGCAGCTCCCACGGGGATAGCAATCAGCCCCAGCATTTT. Its translation: CASSSHGDSNQPQHF.

Only a few counts were recorded for this clone. The genes are TRBV30 and TRBJ2-7, with TRBD2 matching over 8 bases. The CDR3 loop spans 13 amino acids. Germline lookup yields CDR1 GTSNPN and CDR2 SVGIG (reference sequence). Losses at the gene ends were 5 bases for V and 2 bases for J; bases not matched to a gene: 5. The CDR3 DNA reads as TGTGCCTGGTCCACAGCGGGAGCCTACGAGCAGTACGTC. It encodes CAWSTAGAYEQYV.

This sequence joins TRBV29-1 and TRBJ1-1; no clear D gene. The V gene lost 0 bases and the J gene lost 6 bases, with 5 bases spanning the gap. The CDR3 is 11 residues long. The V gene's germline CDR1 is SQVTM and CDR2 ANQGSEA. CDR3 amino acids: CSVEEYAEAFF. CDR3 nucleotides: TGCAGCGTTGAAGAGTACGCTGAAGCTTTCTTT.

J is TRBJ2-5 and V is TRBV7-8; 14 positions agree with TRBD2. Trimming removed 5 bases from V and 7 bases from J; junction bases left unmatched: 12. The CDR3 sequence is 17 residues long. The V gene's germline CDR1 is SGHVS and CDR2 FQNEAQ. Here the CDR3 reads CASSPDRGLAGVGTQYF. In DNA, the CDR3 is TGTGCCAGCAGCCCAGACAGGGGACTAGCGGGAGTCGGGACCCAGTACTTC.

The chain combines TRBV6-5 with TRBJ2-7, with D uncertain. The V gene's germline CDR1 is MNHEY and CDR2 SVGAGI. The CDR3 spans 16 residues. Deletions cut 0 bases from V and 6 bases from J, with 18 bases between. The CDR3 DNA follows: TGTGCCAGCAGTTACTCAAGGCCTATTCGCGAAGGCGAGCAGTACTTC. This codes for CASSYSRPIREGEQYF.

V and J are TRBV13 and TRBJ1-2; 7 bases agree with TRBD1. Trimming at V came to 3 bases and at J to 8 bases, leaving 12 bases not matched to a gene. CDR1 and CDR2 from the germline V gene are PRHDT and FYEKMQ (reference sequence). The CDR3 contains 15 residues. The CDR3 DNA follows: TGTGCCAGCAGCTTTTTCACGTACAGGGGAGAAGGCTACACCTTC. Its translation: CASSFFTYRGEGYTF.

This clone has a single count. The chain recombines TRBV25-1 with TRBJ2-1; D remains ambiguous. The CDR3 covers 18 residues. Germline V lookup: CDR1 MGHDK, CDR2 SYGVNS. Trimming removed 1 base at V and 1 base at J, with 17 bases between. CDR3 protein: CASSELGSSRRSYNEQFF. The CDR3 coding sequence is TGTGCCAGCAGTGAATTAGGCTCTTCCAGGCGGTCCTACAATGAGCAGTTCTTC.

The chain joins TRBV9 to TRBJ1-5; D is possibly TRBD1 (6 bases). The ends were cut back, 0 bases at V and 1 base at J, with 8 bases in the middle. The CDR3 extends over 15 amino acids. CDR1 and CDR2 from the germline V gene are SGDLS and YYNGEE. The CDR3: CASSVEGGSNQPQHF. CDR3 bases: TGTGCCAGCAGCGTAGAAGGGGGAAGCAATCAGCCCCAGCATTTT.

This sequence joins TRBV9 and TRBJ2-5; D gene unclear. V was shortened by 2 bases and J by 4 bases, with 15 bases between the two germline ends. This CDR3 comprises 15 residues. Germline V gives CDR1 SGDLS, CDR2 YYNGEE. The CDR3 sequence is CASSVSGLRGETQYF. CDR3 bases: TGTGCCAGCAGCGTTTCCGGGTTACGTGGAGAGACCCAGTACTTC.

The chain employs TRBV30 and TRBJ1-5, with D uncertain. This CDR3 contains 13 residues. The V and J ends lost 0 bases and 1 base respectively, with 4 bases between them. Germline CDR1 GTSNPN, CDR2 SVGIG (reference sequence). CDR3: CAWSVQSNQPQHF. The CDR3 nucleotides read TGTGCCTGGAGTGTACAGAGCAATCAGCCCCAGCATTTT.

V usage is TRBV6-6 and J usage is TRBJ2-1; D is possibly TRBD2 (6 bases). Germline CDR1 and CDR2: MNHNY and SVGAGI (reference sequence). The CDR3 runs 14 residues. V gave up 6 bases and J gave up 4 bases, with 13 bases separating them. CDR3 sequence: CASRRAGTYNEQFF. CDR3 in DNA: TGTGCCAGCAGGAGGGCGGGGACGTACAATGAGCAGTTCTTC.

This chain uses TRBV7-9 with TRBJ2-1; D ambiguous. The ends were cut back, 5 bases at V and 9 bases at J, with 14 bases in the middle. Germline CDR1 reads SEHNR; CDR2 reads FQNEAQ (reference sequence). The CDR3 length is 13 residues. The CDR3 sequence is CASSTRSISEQFF. CDR3 DNA: TGTGCCAGCAGCACGCGGTCCATTAGTGAGCAGTTCTTC.

This chain joins TRBV5-4 and TRBJ2-5; D not resolved. Per the germline V gene, CDR1 is SGHNT and CDR2 is YYREEE (reference sequence). V dropped 2 bases and J dropped 3 bases, with 8 bases sitting between them. The CDR3 spans 13 residues. Here the CDR3 reads CASSLGAEETQYF. In nucleotides, the CDR3 is TGTGCCAGCAGCTTAGGCGCCGAAGAGACCCAGTACTTC.

The chain links TRBV29-1 to TRBJ1-2; TRBD1 agrees at 7 bases. The ends lost 6 bases at V and 7 bases at J; junction bases unmatched: 5. The CDR3 has 11 amino acids. Per the germline V gene, CDR1 is SQVTM and CDR2 is ANQGSEA. The CDR3 reads CSVSGGRGYTF. The CDR3 nucleotides read TGCAGCGTCTCAGGGGGTCGTGGCTACACCTTC.

The V gene is TRBV6-1, the J gene TRBJ2-7; TRBD2 matches 7 bases. This CDR3 has 15 residues. Germline CDR1 is MNHNS and CDR2 is SASEGT. V gave up 5 bases and J gave up 2 bases; unmatched junction bases: 9. Here the CDR3 DNA reads TGTGCCAGCAGTTCCCCGACTAGCTCACCCTACGAGCAGTACTTC. The encoded protein is CASSSPTSSPYEQYF.

The chain couples TRBV19 to TRBJ2-1, with a possible D match to TRBD2 (5 bases). Trimming pared 6 bases from V and 8 bases from J, leaving 14 bases between. Germline V gene data show CDR1 as LNHDA and CDR2 as SQIVND (reference sequence). The CDR3 covers 13 residues. CDR3 nucleotide sequence: TGTGCCAGTAGCACGGACCCGGGGTATGAGCAGTTCTTC. It yields the protein CASSTDPGYEQFF.

The rearrangement joins TRBV4-1 to TRBJ2-7; the match to TRBD2 covers 7 bases. CDR3 length equals 16 residues. Germline CDR1 and CDR2: MGHRA and YSYEKL. J lost 0 bases, V lost 1 base, and 6 bases had no gene match. The CDR3 sequence is CASSQGRGGSSYEQYF. For the CDR3, the DNA is TGCGCCAGCAGCCAAGGGCGGGGAGGGAGCTCCTACGAGCAGTACTTC.

V usage is TRBV2 and J usage is TRBJ1-2, with a tentative D call TRBD1 (6 bases). This CDR3 comprises 13 residues. Trimming shortened V by 7 bases and J by 2 bases, and 11 bases separated the two germline ends. Germline lookup yields CDR1 SNHLY and CDR2 FYNNEI. The CDR3 DNA reads TGTGCCAGCACCGGGACACACAACTATGGCTACACCTTC. It is translated as CASTGTHNYGYTF.

The genes are TRBV9 and TRBJ2-7, with 10 bases matching TRBD2. The CDR3 extends over 15 amino acids. Trimming at V came to 4 bases and at J to 3 bases, leaving 7 bases not matched to a gene. Germline V gene lookup returns CDR1 SGDLS and CDR2 YYNGEE. The CDR3 DNA reads as TGTGCCAGCAGCCCGAGCGGGAGGGCCCTCTACGAGCAGTACGTC. Translation: CASSPSGRALYEQYV.

The chain employs TRBV25-1 and TRBJ2-3; 12 nucleotides agree with TRBD2. V lost 3 bases to trimming and J lost 4 bases; unmatched junction nucleotides: 8. Germline CDR1 is MGHDK and CDR2 is SYGVNS. This CDR3 region has 17 residues. The DNA for the CDR3 is TGTGCCAGCAGTGAGTCGGCTAGCGGGAGGGGTTCAGATACGCAGTATTTT. It specifies CASSESASGRGSDTQYF.

The chain combines TRBV4-3 with TRBJ1-5; D ambiguous. This CDR3 has 14 residues. Germline CDR1 LGHNA, CDR2 YSLEER. V was pared by 0 bases and J by 7 bases, with 10 bases between. The CDR3 region is CASSQDVSRQPQHF. CDR3 bases: TGCGCCAGCAGCCAAGATGTCAGCCGGCAGCCCCAGCATTTT.

The chain is built from TRBV19 and TRBJ2-1; 10 nucleotides match TRBD2. Germline V lookup: CDR1 LNHDA, CDR2 SQIVND (reference sequence). This CDR3 comprises 14 residues. The V gene end was trimmed by 1 base and the J gene end by 12 bases; junction bases not matched to a gene: 6. CDR3 DNA: TGTGCCAGTAGTATAGGGACTAGCGGAGGGGGGCAGTTCTTC. Residues: CASSIGTSGGGQFF.

J is TRBJ1-5 and V is TRBV27; no clear D. This CDR3 has 15 amino acids. Germline V gives CDR1 MNHEY, CDR2 SMNVEV (reference sequence). Trimming took 2 bases from V and 2 from J, leaving 10 bases between them. In nucleotides, the CDR3 is TGTGCCAGCAGTTTAGAAGGGATCGGCAATCAGCCCCAGCATTTT. Encoded protein: CASSLEGIGNQPQHF.

The count of this clone is one. The V and J genes are TRBV4-3 and TRBJ2-3; D is uncertain. Germline lookup yields CDR1 LGHNA and CDR2 YSLEER. The CDR3 spans 14 residues. The V gene lost 0 bases and the J gene lost 0 bases, with 4 bases spanning the gap. The CDR3 loop reads CASSQDPSTDTQYF. DNA of the CDR3: TGCGCCAGCAGCCAAGATCCCAGCACAGATACGCAGTATTTT.

This sequence joins TRBV5-1 and TRBJ1-2, with 7 bases lining up with TRBD1. The CDR3 runs to 12 residues. Germline CDR1 reads SGHRS; CDR2 reads YFSETQ. V shed 7 bases, J shed 5 bases, and the junction held 5 bases outside the gene matches. This CDR3 is CASSTTGYGYTF. The CDR3, as DNA: TGCGCCAGCTCAACGACAGGGTATGGCTACACCTTC.

The chain employs TRBV2 and TRBJ1-6; D unclear. With 7 bases removed from V and 7 bases from J, the gap between germline ends came to 11 bases. The CDR3 has 13 residues. CDR1 is SNHLY and CDR2 is FYNNEI in the germline V gene. CDR3 amino acids: CASNLGRNSPLHF. The CDR3 DNA sequence: TGTGCCAGCAATCTGGGTAGGAATTCACCCCTCCACTTT.